This T cell receptor beta chain emerged from a study of blood T cells in healthy people across ages. A second PCR of 7 to 11 cycles used a sample-barcoded 5' primer and a J-beta primer mix. TCRdb used MiXCR to reprocess the 5' RACE reads, holding one entry per CDR3 protein. The sample has under 2 million distinct CDR3 sequences; about 35% are singletons. Germline V CDR1 and CDR2: DFQATT, SNEGSKA (reference sequence). CDR3 length equals 13 residues. The junction had 6 bases not matched to a gene; V was cut back by 6 bases and J by 8 bases. Each sample gave at least 6 million isolated PBMCs. The source material was blood. This TCR came from a woman under 40 in good health. This chain joins TRBV20-1 and TRBJ2-4; TRBD2 agrees at 11 bases. As DNA, the CDR3 is TGCAGTGCAACGACTAGCGGGGATGACATTCAGTACTTC. Its protein is CSATTSGDDIQYF.